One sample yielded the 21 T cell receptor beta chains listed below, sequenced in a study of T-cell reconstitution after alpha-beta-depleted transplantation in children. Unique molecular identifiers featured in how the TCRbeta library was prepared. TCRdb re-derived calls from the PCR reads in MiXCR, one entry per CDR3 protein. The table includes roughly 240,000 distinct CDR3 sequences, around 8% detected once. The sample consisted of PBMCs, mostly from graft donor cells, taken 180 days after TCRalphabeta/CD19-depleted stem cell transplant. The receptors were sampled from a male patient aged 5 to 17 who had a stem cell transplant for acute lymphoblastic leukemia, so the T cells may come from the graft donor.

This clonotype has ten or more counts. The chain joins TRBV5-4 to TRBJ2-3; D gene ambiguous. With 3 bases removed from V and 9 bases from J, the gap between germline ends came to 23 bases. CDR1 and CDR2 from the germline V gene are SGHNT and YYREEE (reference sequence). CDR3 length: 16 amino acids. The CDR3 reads CASSYAGYEVQVTQYF. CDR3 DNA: TGTGCCAGCAGCTACGCAGGCTACGAGGTCCAGGTGACGCAGTATTTT.

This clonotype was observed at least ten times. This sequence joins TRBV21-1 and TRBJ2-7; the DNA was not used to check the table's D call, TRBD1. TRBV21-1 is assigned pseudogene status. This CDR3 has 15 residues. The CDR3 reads CASSKREGVLSEQYF. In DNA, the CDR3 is TGTGCCAGCAGCAAACGGGAAGGTGTGTTGTCCGAGCAGTACTTC.

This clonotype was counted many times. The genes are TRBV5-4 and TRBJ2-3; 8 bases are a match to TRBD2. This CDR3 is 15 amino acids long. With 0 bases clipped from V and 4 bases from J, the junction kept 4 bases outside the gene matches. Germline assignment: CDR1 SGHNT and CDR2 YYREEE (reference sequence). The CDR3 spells CASSLVSGSADTQYF. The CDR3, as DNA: TGTGCCAGCAGCTTGGTCAGCGGGAGCGCAGATACGCAGTATTTT.

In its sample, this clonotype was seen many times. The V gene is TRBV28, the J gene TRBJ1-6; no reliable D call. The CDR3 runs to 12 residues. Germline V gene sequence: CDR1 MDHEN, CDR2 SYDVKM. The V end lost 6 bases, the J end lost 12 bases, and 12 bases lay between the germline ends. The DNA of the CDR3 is TGTGCCAGCAGGGAATTCATCGGACCCCTCCACTTT. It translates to CASREFIGPLHF.

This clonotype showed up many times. CDR3 in DNA: TGTGCCATCACCGGGACAGGGAGCTCCTACGAGCAGTACTTC. Residues: CAITGTGSSYEQYF. The chain combines TRBV10-3 with TRBJ2-7, with 9 bases that match TRBD1. Germline V gene data show CDR1 as ENHRY and CDR2 as SYGVKD. The trim removed 7 bases at V and 0 bases at J, leaving 4 bases unmatched. The length of the CDR3 is 14 residues.

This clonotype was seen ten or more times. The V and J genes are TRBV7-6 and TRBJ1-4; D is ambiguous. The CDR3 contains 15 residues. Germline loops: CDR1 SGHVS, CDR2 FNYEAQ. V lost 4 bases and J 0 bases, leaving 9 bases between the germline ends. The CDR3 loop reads CASSSVSSTNEKLFF. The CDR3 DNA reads TGTGCCAGCAGCTCCGTCTCCTCAACTAATGAAAAACTGTTTTTT.

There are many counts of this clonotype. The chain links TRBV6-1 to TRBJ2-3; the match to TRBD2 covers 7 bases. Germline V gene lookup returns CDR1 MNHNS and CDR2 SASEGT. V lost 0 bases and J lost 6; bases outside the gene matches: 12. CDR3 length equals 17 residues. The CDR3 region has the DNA TGTGCCAGCAGTGAAGCTTGGGTGGCGGGAGATCCTGATACGCAGTATTTT. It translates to CASSEAWVAGDPDTQYF.

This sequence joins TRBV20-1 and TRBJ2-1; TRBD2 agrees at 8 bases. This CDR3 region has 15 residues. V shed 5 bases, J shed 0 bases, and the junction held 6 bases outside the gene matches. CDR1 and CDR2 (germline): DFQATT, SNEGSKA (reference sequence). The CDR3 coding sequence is TGCAGTGCTTCTAGCGGGCTGAGCTCCTACAATGAGCAGTTCTTC. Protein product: CSASSGLSSYNEQFF.

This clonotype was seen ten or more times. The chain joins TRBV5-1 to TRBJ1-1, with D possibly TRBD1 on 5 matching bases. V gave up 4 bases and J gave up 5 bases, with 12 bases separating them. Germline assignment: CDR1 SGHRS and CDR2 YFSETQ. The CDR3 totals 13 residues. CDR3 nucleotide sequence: TGCGCCAGCAGCAATGGGGGGGTGACTGAAGCTTTCTTT. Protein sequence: CASSNGGVTEAFF.

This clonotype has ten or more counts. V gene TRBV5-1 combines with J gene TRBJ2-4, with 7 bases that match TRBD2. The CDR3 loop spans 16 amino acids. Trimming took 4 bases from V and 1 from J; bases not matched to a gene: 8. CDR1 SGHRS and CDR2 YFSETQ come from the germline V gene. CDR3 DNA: TGCGCCAGCAGCCCGGGCGGGGGACTGGCCAAAAACATTCAGTACTTC. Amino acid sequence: CASSPGGGLAKNIQYF.

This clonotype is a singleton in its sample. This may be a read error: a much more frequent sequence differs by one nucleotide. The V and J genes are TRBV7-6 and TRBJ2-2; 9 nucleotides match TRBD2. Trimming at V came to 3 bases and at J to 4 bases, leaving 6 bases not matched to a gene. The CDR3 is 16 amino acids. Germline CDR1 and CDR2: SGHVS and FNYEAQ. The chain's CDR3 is CASSFSGLAITGELFF. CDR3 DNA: TGTGCCAGCAGCTTCTCTGGACTAGCGATCACCGGGGAGCTGTTTTTT.

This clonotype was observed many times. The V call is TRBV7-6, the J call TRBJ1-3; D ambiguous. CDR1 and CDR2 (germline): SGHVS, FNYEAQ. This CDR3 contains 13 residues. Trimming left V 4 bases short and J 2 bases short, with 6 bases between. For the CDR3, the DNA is TGTGCCAGCAGCTCCGGGACTGGAAACACCATATATTTT. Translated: CASSSGTGNTIYF.

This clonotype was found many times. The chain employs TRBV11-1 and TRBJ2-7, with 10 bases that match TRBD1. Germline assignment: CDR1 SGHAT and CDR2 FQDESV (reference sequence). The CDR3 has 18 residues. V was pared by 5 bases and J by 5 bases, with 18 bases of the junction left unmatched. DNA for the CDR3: TGTGCCAGCAGCCCAGACAGGGGGCTGTCCCGGGCTAGAGACGAGCAGTACTTC. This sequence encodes CASSPDRGLSRARDEQYF.

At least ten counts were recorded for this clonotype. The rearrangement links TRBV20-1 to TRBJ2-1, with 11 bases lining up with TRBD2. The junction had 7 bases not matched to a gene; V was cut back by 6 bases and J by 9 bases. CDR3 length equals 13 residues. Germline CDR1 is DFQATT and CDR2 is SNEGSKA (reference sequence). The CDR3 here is CSAYSGGDGEQFF. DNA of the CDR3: TGCAGTGCCTATAGCGGGGGGGACGGTGAGCAGTTCTTC.

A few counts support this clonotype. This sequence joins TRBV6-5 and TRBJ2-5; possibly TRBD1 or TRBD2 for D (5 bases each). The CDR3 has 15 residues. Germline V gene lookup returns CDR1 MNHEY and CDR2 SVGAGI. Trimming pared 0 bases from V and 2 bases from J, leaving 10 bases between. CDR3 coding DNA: TGTGCCAGCAGTTACTCCGACTACAGGCAAGAGACCCAGTACTTC. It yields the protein CASSYSDYRQETQYF.

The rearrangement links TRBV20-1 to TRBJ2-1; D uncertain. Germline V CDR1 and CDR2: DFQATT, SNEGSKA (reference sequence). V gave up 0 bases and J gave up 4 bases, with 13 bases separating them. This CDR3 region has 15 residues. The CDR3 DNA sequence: TGCAGTGCTAGAGAAGCCCAGCCCCTATACAATGAGCAGTTCTTC. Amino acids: CSAREAQPLYNEQFF.

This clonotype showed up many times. CDR3 bases: TGTGCCAGCAGCTTAGGTCCCGTACAAGAGACCCAGTACTTC. Amino acids: CASSLGPVQETQYF. This sequence joins TRBV7-2 and TRBJ2-5; D not resolved. Germline V lookup: CDR1 SGHTA, CDR2 FQGNSA. V was shortened by 1 base and J by 2 bases, with 8 bases between the two germline ends. The CDR3 spans 14 residues.

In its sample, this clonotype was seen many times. CDR3 in amino acids: CSARDKDRAGVQPQHF. CDR3 DNA sequence: TGCAGTGCTAGAGATAAGGACAGGGCAGGAGTTCAGCCCCAGCATTTT. V is TRBV20-1 and J is TRBJ1-5, with 8 nucleotides matching TRBD1. Germline CDR1 DFQATT, CDR2 SNEGSKA (reference sequence). V shed 0 bases and J 6 bases; nucleotides not matched to a gene: 10. The CDR3 extends over 16 amino acids.

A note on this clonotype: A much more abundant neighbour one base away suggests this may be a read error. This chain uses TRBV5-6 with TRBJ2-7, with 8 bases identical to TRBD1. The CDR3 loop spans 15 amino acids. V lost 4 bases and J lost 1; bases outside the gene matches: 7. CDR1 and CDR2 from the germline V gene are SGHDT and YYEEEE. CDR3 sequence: CASSPATGVSYEQYF. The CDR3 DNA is TGTGCCAGCAGCCCCGCGACAGGGGTGTCCTACGAGCAGTACTTC.

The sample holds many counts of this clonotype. CDR3 residues: CASSQGPTYEQYF. CDR3 DNA sequence: TGCGCCAGCAGCCAGGGACCCACCTACGAGCAGTACTTC. V gene TRBV4-1 combines with J gene TRBJ2-7; either TRBD1 or TRBD2 may fit D (5 bases each). Trimming cost V 3 bases and J 2 bases, with 8 bases left between them. The germline V gene has CDR1 MGHRA and CDR2 YSYEKL. This CDR3 region has 13 residues.

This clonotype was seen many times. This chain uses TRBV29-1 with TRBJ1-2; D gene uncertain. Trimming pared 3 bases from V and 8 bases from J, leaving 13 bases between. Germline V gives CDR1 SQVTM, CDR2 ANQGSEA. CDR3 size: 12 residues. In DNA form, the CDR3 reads TGCAGCGTTGACAAAGGGTATTTCGGCTACACCTTC. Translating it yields CSVDKGYFGYTF.